The T cell receptor beta chain described here comes from a study of shared clonotypes between healthy human individuals. The study's findings and limits: When compared with the clonotypes that were shared by all four sorted-subset donors, the non-shared clonotypes turned out to have lower generation probabilities.

CDR1 is MNHNS, CDR2 SASEGT, per germline. Between the trimmed V and J ends, which lost 2 bases and 0 bases, there was a span of 11 bases. The CDR3 sequence is 15 residues long. From CD4+ cells came CD45RA+ naive and CD45RA-negative memory subsets. Genomic DNA per cell subset filled all wells of several immunoSEQ plates. Clones were read by immunoSEQ multiplex PCR, and TCRdb kept only the in-frame ones, dropping some. This table holds roughly 2.5 million clones, just over 90% found once. For this clone: What it recognizes is unknown.

Material for sequencing was naive CD4+ T cells sorted from blood. Indicated subset: CD45RA+ positively selected. This chain joins TRBV6-1 and TRBJ2-7; tentatively, D is TRBD2 (6 bases). The TCR originated in a young man in good health. The CDR3 bases are TGTGCCAGCAGTGAACCCCTAGCGTTCTCCTACGAGCAGTACTTC. It is translated as CASSEPLAFSYEQYF.